This record covers a single T cell receptor beta chain. The antigen remains undetermined. This record comes from a study of cytomegalovirus exposure and HLA in healthy donors. Amplification used 60 Vbeta primers and 13 Jbeta primers. Clones were sequenced by immunoSEQ multiplex PCR, and TCRdb holds only the in-frame ones, with some missing. The sample carries approximately 150,000 clones, around 80% recorded once. The CDR3 has 16 residues. Germline CDR1 is SGHTA and CDR2 is FQGNSA. The V gene end was trimmed by 1 base and the J gene end by 2 bases; junction bases not matched to a gene: 2. General study findings and limits: Earlier findings revealed that most TCR beta V segments proved productive either about 87% or about 30% of the time.

Material: PBMCs. V and J are TRBV7-2 and TRBJ2-3, with 11 bases identical to TRBD2. The sequence was collected from a young woman in good health and CMV-seronegative. The CDR3 region has the DNA TGTGCCAGCAGCTTAGTTAGCGGGGGGGCCACAGATACGCAGTATTTT. It encodes CASSLVSGGATDTQYF.